The 19 T cell receptor beta chains below were found in one sample sequenced in a study of blood T cell repertoires in COVID-19. The method was immunoSEQ multiplex PCR; TCRdb's version includes in-frame clones alone and lacks a portion of them. The repertoire includes roughly 150,000 clones, 87% of them detected once, and around 10% sits in the top ten. Sequencing was done on a sample of peripheral blood. These receptors were taken from a woman between 65 and 79 years old with COVID-19, enrolled during active disease.

This chain uses TRBV5-6 with TRBJ1-6; D may be TRBD1 (5 bases). Germline V gene data show CDR1 as SGHDT and CDR2 as YYEEEE. The ends were cut back, 0 bases at V and 14 bases at J, with 12 bases in the middle. The CDR3 has 13 residues. CDR3 sequence (DNA): TGTGCCAGCAGCTTGGCCTCGGGGGAATCCCTCCACTTT. Translated, it gives CASSLASGESLHF.

The J gene is TRBJ2-5, the V gene TRBV24-1; TRBD1 aligns across 8 bases. The CDR3 length is 15 residues. Germline CDR1 reads KGHDR; CDR2 reads SFDVKD. The V segment lost 3 bases and the J segment 5 bases; nucleotides outside the gene matches: 7. CDR3 DNA: TGTGCCACCAGTGATGCGCAGGGGGCGAAGGAGACCCAGTACTTC. It specifies CATSDAQGAKETQYF.

This chain joins TRBV5-1 and TRBJ1-1; D perhaps matches TRBD1 (6 bases). V gave up 0 bases and J gave up 6 bases, with 12 bases separating them. This CDR3 has 14 amino acids. Germline CDR1 reads SGHRS; CDR2 reads YFSETQ. The CDR3 DNA reads as TGCGCCAGCAGCTTGGGAGGGGGAAAGTCTGAAGCTTTCTTT. Its protein is CASSLGGGKSEAFF.

The chain has TRBV10-3 and TRBJ2-7; 11 bases align to TRBD2. V shed 2 bases, J shed 6 bases, and the junction held 6 bases outside the gene matches. This CDR3 comprises 15 residues. The germline V gene has CDR1 ENHRY and CDR2 SYGVKD. DNA of the CDR3: TGTGCCATCAGTGAGGGGGTAGCGGGGGGGCCCGAGCAGTACTTC. This encodes CAISEGVAGGPEQYF.

The chain carries TRBV6-6 and TRBJ1-2; the D is unclear. V lost 0 bases and J 4 bases, leaving 9 bases between the germline ends. The CDR3 sequence is 14 residues long. CDR1 MNHNY and CDR2 SVGAGI come from the germline V gene (reference sequence). The CDR3 is CASSYSAGPYGYTF. CDR3 nucleotide sequence: TGTGCCAGCAGTTACTCAGCAGGCCCCTATGGCTACACCTTC.

V is TRBV14 and J is TRBJ1-6; D ambiguous. V was shortened by 6 bases and J by 7 bases, with 19 bases between the two germline ends. The CDR3 totals 16 residues. CDR1 is SGHDN, CDR2 FVKESK, per germline. Written as DNA, the CDR3 is TGTGCCAGCAGTCTAAACGTCGGGATTCTAAATTCACCCCTCCACTTT. It translates to CASSLNVGILNSPLHF.

V and J are TRBV7-2 and TRBJ1-1; D uncertain. The germline V and J ends were trimmed by 5 bases and 0 bases, with 16 bases remaining between them. Germline V gene data show CDR1 as SGHTA and CDR2 as FQGNSA. The CDR3 runs 16 residues. This CDR3 is CASSPRGREVNTEAFF. The CDR3 region has the DNA TGTGCCAGCAGCCCCAGAGGGCGCGAGGTGAACACTGAAGCTTTCTTT.

Only one count was recorded for this clone. The chain joins TRBV25-1 to TRBJ1-5; D might be TRBD1 (5 bases). The CDR3 consists of 15 residues. V was pared by 10 bases and J by 5 bases, with 21 bases between. Germline loops: CDR1 MGHDK, CDR2 SYGVNS. CDR3 in amino acids: CATREESPGDQPQHF. The CDR3 DNA reads as TGTGCCACCAGAGAGGAGAGTCCGGGGGATCAGCCCCAGCATTTT.

The J gene is TRBJ1-3, the V gene TRBV7-3; tentative D call: TRBD1 (5 bases). Deletions cut 1 base from V and 0 bases from J, with 10 bases between. Germline CDR1 SGHTA, CDR2 FQGTGA. CDR3 length equals 16 residues. The CDR3 bases are TGTGCCAGCAGCTTAAATGGGGGGAGCTCTGGAAACACCATATATTTT. Amino acid sequence: CASSLNGGSSGNTIYF.

The chain is built from TRBV29-1 and TRBJ2-3, with D perhaps TRBD2 (6 bases). The V end lost 5 bases, the J end lost 2 bases, and 17 bases lay between the germline ends. This CDR3 region has 15 residues. Germline-derived CDR1 and CDR2 are SQVTM and ANQGSEA. The CDR3 DNA follows: TGCAGCGTTCCGCAGGGACTGAGAATCACAGATACGCAGTATTTT. Amino acid sequence: CSVPQGLRITDTQYF.

A few counts support this clone. The genes are TRBV7-3 and TRBJ1-2; 12 bases fit TRBD1. Trimming took 2 bases from V and 7 from J; bases not matched to a gene: 8. Germline CDR1 reads SGHTA; CDR2 reads FQGTGA. CDR3 length: 16 amino acids. The CDR3 sequence is CASSLEGQGAPSGYTF. The CDR3 DNA is TGTGCCAGCAGCTTAGAGGGACAGGGGGCGCCGAGTGGCTACACCTTC.

This clone was detected a few times. The rearrangement joins TRBV30 to TRBJ1-1; TRBD1 might be the D (5 bases). This CDR3 region has 13 residues. Germline CDR1 reads GTSNPN; CDR2 reads SVGIG (reference sequence). Trimming removed 4 bases from V and 10 bases from J, with 19 bases in between. The CDR3 spells CAWTVRDGGVAFF. In DNA form, the CDR3 reads TGTGCCTGGACTGTGAGGGACGGGGGAGTAGCTTTCTTT. The entire variable domain, with the rest obtained from reference TRBV30 and TRBJ1-1, is as follows: SQTIHQWPATLVQPVGSPLSLECTVEGTSNPNLYWYRQAAGRGLQLLFYSVGIGQISSEVPQNLSASRPQDRQFILSSKKLLLSDSGFYLCAWTVRDGGVAFFGQGTRLTVV.

The chain combines TRBV3-1 (or the pseudogene TRBV3-2) with TRBJ2-2, with 7 bases lining up with TRBD2. Germline CDR1 and CDR2: LGHDT and YNNKEL (reference sequence). J was trimmed by 4 bases and V by 0 bases; bases with no gene match: 11. The length of the CDR3 is 18 residues. The CDR3 DNA sequence: TGTGCCAGCAGCCAAGATCTAGGGCGGGGGACCTCCACCGGGGAGCTGTTTTTT. It encodes CASSQDLGRGTSTGELFF.

This clone was seen only once. This chain connects TRBV24-1 to TRBJ1-2; D gene ambiguous. Trimming left V 3 bases short and J 0 bases short, with 10 bases between. Germline CDR1 and CDR2: KGHDR and SFDVKD. The CDR3 consists of 15 residues. The CDR3 here is CATSDPTRANYGYTF. As DNA, the CDR3 is TGTGCCACCAGTGATCCCACCCGAGCTAACTATGGCTACACCTTC.

V gene TRBV7-8 combines with J gene TRBJ2-5; perhaps TRBD2 as D (6 bases). This CDR3 is 14 amino acids long. V lost 5 bases and J 4 bases, leaving 14 bases between the germline ends. Germline CDR1 and CDR2: SGHVS and FQNEAQ. CDR3 sequence reads: CASSKGGSGETQYF. In DNA form, the CDR3 reads TGTGCCAGCAGCAAAGGAGGGTCGGGAGAGACCCAGTACTTC. Looking up the rest from reference TRBV7-8 and TRBJ2-5 gives the full variable domain: GAGVSQSPRYKVAKRGQDVALRCDPISGHVSLFWYQQALGQGPEFLTYFQNEAQLDKSGLPSDRFFAERPEGSVSTLKIQRTQQEDSAVYLCASSKGGSGETQYFGPGTRLLVL.

This rearrangement joins TRBV28 to TRBJ1-5, with D maybe TRBD1 (5 bases). Trimming shortened V by 6 bases and J by 4 bases, and 13 bases separated the two germline ends. Germline V gene lookup returns CDR1 MDHEN and CDR2 SYDVKM. CDR3 size: 14 residues. In DNA form, the CDR3 reads TGTGCCAGCAGGTATAGCGGACAAAATCAGCCCCAGCATTTT. It encodes CASRYSGQNQPQHF.

The V call is TRBV16, the J call TRBJ1-2, with D uncertain. V lost 3 bases and J lost 0, with 17 bases in between. Germline V lookup: CDR1 KGHSY, CDR2 FQNENV. The CDR3 spans 17 residues. The CDR3 region is CASSHNMRAGANYGYTF. The CDR3 DNA reads TGTGCCAGCAGCCACAATATGAGGGCTGGAGCTAACTATGGCTACACCTTC.

The genes are TRBV29-1 and TRBJ1-2; 11 bases fit TRBD1. J gave up 8 bases and V 6 bases, and 14 bases lay outside the gene matches. This CDR3 has 15 residues. Germline assignment: CDR1 SQVTM and CDR2 ANQGSEA. The CDR3 DNA reads as TGCAGCGTGGGACAGGGGGAGACCCCGGTAGGAGGCTACACCTTC. It translates to CSVGQGETPVGGYTF.

The genes are TRBV2 and TRBJ2-1, with TRBD1 identical over 10 bases. Germline CDR1 and CDR2: SNHLY and FYNNEI. The CDR3 extends over 16 amino acids. V lost 4 bases, J lost 4 bases, and 7 bases stayed unmatched. In nucleotides, the CDR3 is TGTGCCAGCAGTGCTGCCGGGACAGGGGATTACAATGAGCAGTTCTTC. Its translation: CASSAAGTGDYNEQFF.